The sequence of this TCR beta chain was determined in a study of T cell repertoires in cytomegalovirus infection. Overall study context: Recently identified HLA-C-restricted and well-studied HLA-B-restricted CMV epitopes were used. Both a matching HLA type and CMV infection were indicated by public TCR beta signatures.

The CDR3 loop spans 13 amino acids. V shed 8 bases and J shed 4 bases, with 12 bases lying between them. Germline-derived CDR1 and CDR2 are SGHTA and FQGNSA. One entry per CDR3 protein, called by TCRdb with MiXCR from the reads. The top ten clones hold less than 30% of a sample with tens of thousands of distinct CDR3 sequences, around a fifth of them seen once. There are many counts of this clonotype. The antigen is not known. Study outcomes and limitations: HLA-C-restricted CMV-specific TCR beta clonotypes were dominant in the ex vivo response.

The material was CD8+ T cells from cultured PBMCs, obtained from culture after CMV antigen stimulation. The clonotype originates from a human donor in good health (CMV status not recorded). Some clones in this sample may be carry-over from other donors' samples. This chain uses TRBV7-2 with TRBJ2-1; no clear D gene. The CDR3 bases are TGTGCCAGCGTACGGGCGGAATACAATGAGCAGTTCTTC. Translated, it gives CASVRAEYNEQFF.